The rows below give T cell receptor beta chains drawn from one sample of a study of blood T cell repertoires in COVID-19. Method: immunoSEQ multiplex PCR; TCRdb's copy keeps in-frame clones and lacks some. The top ten clones hold 5.2% of a sample with about 220,000 clones, approximately 78% of them seen once. The sequenced sample consisted of peripheral blood. These receptor sequences come from a woman aged 70 to 79 with COVID-19, enrolled during active disease. CDR3s include the opening cysteine and the closing phenylalanine or tryptophan. The order of the fields is J gene, D gene, V gene, clone size, CDR3 DNA, CDR3 protein. A D gene is named only where the DNA matches it firmly. Some rows have no size entry. The others give once, few or many, or a class for an expanded clone.

J gene: TRBJ1-2
D gene: TRBD1
V gene: TRBV28
clone size: -
CDR3 DNA: TGTGCCAGCAGTCGGGACAGGAACTATGGCTACACCTTC
CDR3 protein: CASSRDRNYGYTF

J gene: TRBJ2-7
D gene: TRBD2
V gene: TRBV19
clone size: -
CDR3 DNA: TGTGCCAGTAGTATCGGACTAGCAAAGGTTGGGTCCTCCTACGAGCAGTACTTC
CDR3 protein: CASSIGLAKVGSSYEQYF

J gene: TRBJ1-2
D gene: TRBD1
V gene: TRBV5-4
clone size: -
CDR3 DNA: TGTGCCAGCAGCCCAAACTCGGACAGGGTCTATGGCTACACCTTC
CDR3 protein: CASSPNSDRVYGYTF

J gene: TRBJ1-4
D gene: -
V gene: TRBV27
clone size: -
CDR3 DNA: TGTGCCAGCAGTTCCATCCACACCCCAACTAATGAAAAACTGTTTTTT
CDR3 protein: CASSSIHTPTNEKLFF

J gene: TRBJ1-5
D gene: -
V gene: TRBV6-5
clone size: -
CDR3 DNA: TGTGCCAGCAGCTACGACAGCAATAGCAATCAGCCCCAGCATTTT
CDR3 protein: CASSYDSNSNQPQHF

J gene: TRBJ1-2
D gene: TRBD1
V gene: TRBV24-1
clone size: -
CDR3 DNA: TGTGCCGCCAGTGCGGGACAGCTCTATGGCTACACCTTC
CDR3 protein: CAASAGQLYGYTF

J gene: TRBJ1-1
D gene: TRBD1
V gene: TRBV19
clone size: -
CDR3 DNA: TGTGCCAGTAGTATAAGTCGACAGGGGAACACTGAAGCTTTCTTT
CDR3 protein: CASSISRQGNTEAFF

J gene: TRBJ2-1
D gene: TRBD2
V gene: TRBV7-2
clone size: -
CDR3 DNA: TGTGCCAGCAGCCCCGAAACTCCACTAGCGGGAGCCGTCTATGAGCAGTTCTTC
CDR3 protein: CASSPETPLAGAVYEQFF

J gene: TRBJ1-5
D gene: TRBD1
V gene: TRBV28
clone size: -
CDR3 DNA: TGTGCCACCCAACTTAGGGGACAGGGGACTCAGCCCCAGCATTTT
CDR3 protein: CATQLRGQGTQPQHF

J gene: TRBJ2-7
D gene: -
V gene: TRBV5-1
clone size: -
CDR3 DNA: TGCGCCGGATTAGGAGGGATTCCCCACCACGAGCAGTACTTC
CDR3 protein: CAGLGGIPHHEQYF

J gene: TRBJ1-2
D gene: TRBD1
V gene: TRBV28
clone size: -
CDR3 DNA: TGTGCCAGCAGTTTGGGCTCCGGGACAGTGAACTATGGCTACACCTTC
CDR3 protein: CASSLGSGTVNYGYTF

J gene: TRBJ2-5
D gene: TRBD2
V gene: TRBV6-6
clone size: -
CDR3 DNA: TGTGCCAGCAGTGACGGACTAGCGGGAACAGAGACCCAGTACTTC
CDR3 protein: CASSDGLAGTETQYF

J gene: TRBJ1-1
D gene: -
V gene: TRBV6-2/TRBV6-3
clone size: -
CDR3 DNA: TGTGCCAGCAGTTACCACAGTGGGACTGAAGCTTTCTTT
CDR3 protein: CASSYHSGTEAFF

J gene: TRBJ1-1
D gene: -
V gene: TRBV7-2
clone size: -
CDR3 DNA: TGTGCCAGCAGCTTAGCGCCGGGGGACACTGAAGCTTTCTTT
CDR3 protein: CASSLAPGDTEAFF

J gene: TRBJ2-7
D gene: -
V gene: TRBV7-2
clone size: -
CDR3 DNA: TGTGCCAGCAGCCCGCGGGCGACTTCCTACGAGCAGTACTTC
CDR3 protein: CASSPRATSYEQYF

J gene: TRBJ1-6
D gene: -
V gene: TRBV4-3
clone size: few
CDR3 DNA: TGCGCCAGCAGCCAAGATCAACAGGGACGGTCACCCCTCCACTTT
CDR3 protein: CASSQDQQGRSPLHF